These 5 T cell receptor beta chains originate from one sample sequenced in a study of T cells in women clearing cervical HPV infection. Measured with immunoSEQ multiplex PCR; TCRdb has only the in-frame clones, and not every one. The specimen's table records about 27,000 clones. Sequencing was done on a sample of blood buffy coat. All receptors come from a woman between 18 and 75 years old with a cervical HPV16 infection that either progressed to CIN3+ or cleared (not recorded which).

As for this clone: Read coverage stops 3 residues before the CDR3 terminus; the germline J gene supplies the remainder. The chain uses TRBV19 and TRBJ1-2, with TRBD1 identical over 9 bases. CDR3 length: 13 residues. Germline V gene sequence: CDR1 LNHDA, CDR2 SQIVND (reference sequence). Partial CDR3 DNA: TGTGCCAGTAGTCCACAGGGGGCAGACGAC. Its translation is CASSPQGADD. The entire CDR3 protein reads CASSPQGADDYTF.

Regarding this clone: The CDR3 end lies 3 residues beyond the end of the read and is filled in from the germline J gene. This chain links TRBV20-1 with TRBJ2-3, with a weak D call TRBD2 (6 bases). The CDR3 is 15 amino acids. Germline values: CDR1 DFQATT, CDR2 SNEGSKA (reference sequence). CDR3 DNA, as far as it was read: TGCAGTGCTAGGGTAGGAGGGTGGTCAGTCGAGACG. Its translation is CSARVGGWSVET. In full, the CDR3 is CSARVGGWSVETQYF.

As regards this clone: The sequence runs out 3 residues before the end of the CDR3; the remainder is reconstructed from the germline J gene. The gene calls are TRBV5-1 and TRBJ1-1, with D uncertain. The V end was cut by 3 bases, the J end by 0 bases, with 9 bases between. This CDR3 spans 14 amino acids. Germline loops: CDR1 SGHRS, CDR2 YFSETQ. The CDR3 DNA, read in part, is TGCGCCAGCAGCTCCGACACCTTGAACACTGAA. Translating it yields CASSSDTLNTE. The full CDR3 reads CASSSDTLNTEAFF.

CDR3 residues: CASTLSNEQFF. The sequenced CDR3 bases are TGTGCCAGCACCCTCAGCAATGAG. The chain is built from TRBV12-3 or TRBV12-4 and TRBJ2-1; no clear D. With the read ending 3 residues before the CDR3 end, the germline J gene is used to fill in that end. V lost 7 bases, J lost 6 bases, and 7 bases lay in between. The CDR3 covers 11 residues.

On this clone: The CDR3 extends 3 residues past the end of the read, so its final part is completed from the germline J gene. The chain uses TRBV7-7 and TRBJ2-3; the match to TRBD2 covers 10 bases. J lost 0 bases, V lost 8 bases, and 14 bases had no gene match. Germline CDR1 reads SSHAT; CDR2 reads FNYEAQ (reference sequence). This CDR3 is 18 amino acids long. This CDR3 is CASSAGGSGRVSTDTQYF. Incomplete CDR3 DNA: TGTGCCAGCTCAGCCGGGGGGAGCGGGAGGGTTAGCACAGATACG.